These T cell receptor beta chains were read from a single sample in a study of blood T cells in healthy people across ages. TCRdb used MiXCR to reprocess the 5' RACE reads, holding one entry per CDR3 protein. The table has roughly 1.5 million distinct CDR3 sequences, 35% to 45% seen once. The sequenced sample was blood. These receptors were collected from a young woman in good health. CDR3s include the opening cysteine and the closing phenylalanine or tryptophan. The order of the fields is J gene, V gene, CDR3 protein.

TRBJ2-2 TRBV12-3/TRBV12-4 CASSFQGTGELFF
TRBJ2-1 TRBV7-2 CASGGSSGRWNEQFF
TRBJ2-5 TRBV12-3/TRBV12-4 CASSLVRLAKETQYF
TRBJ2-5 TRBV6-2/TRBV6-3 CASQPGTSGRLDQETQYF
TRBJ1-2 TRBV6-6 CASSYHREAGYTF
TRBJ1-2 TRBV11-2 CASSLRSVANYGYTF
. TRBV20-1 CSARDPSGESYEQYF
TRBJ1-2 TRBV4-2 CASSHDRGETYGYTF
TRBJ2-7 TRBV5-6 CASSFGGDREQYF
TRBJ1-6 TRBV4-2 CASSQEWTANSPLHF
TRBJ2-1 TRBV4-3 CASSQVGSRNEQFF
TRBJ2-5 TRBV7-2 CASSPSGGAAEQYF
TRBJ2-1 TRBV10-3 CAISRTSLGLRNEQFF
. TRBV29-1 CSVARRDSQETQFF
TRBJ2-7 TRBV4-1 CASSHGGGAYYEQYF
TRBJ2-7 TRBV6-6 CASSPKAGGISEQYF
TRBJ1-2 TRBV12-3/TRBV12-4 CASSLVGGPNYGYTF
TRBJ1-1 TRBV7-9 CASSSDRAGTEAFF
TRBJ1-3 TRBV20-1 CSASPGGKLGTIYF
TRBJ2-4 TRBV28 CASRGLLAKNIQYF
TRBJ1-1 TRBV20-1 CSATRGPTEAFF
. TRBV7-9 CASGKTIAGFQETQYF
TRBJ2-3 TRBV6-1 CASSETPGGGSTDTQYF
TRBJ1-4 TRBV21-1 CASSKVGATNEKLFF
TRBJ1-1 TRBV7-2 CASSFRGRYTEAFF
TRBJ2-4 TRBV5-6 CASTKVHHDYEQYF
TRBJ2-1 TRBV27 CASSPSSGGYNEQFF
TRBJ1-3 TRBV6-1 CASLRGQGAGNTIYF
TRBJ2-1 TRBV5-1 CASSDGGTSSYNEQFF
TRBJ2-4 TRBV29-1 CSVQQAIKNLQYF
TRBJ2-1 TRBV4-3 CAGSSKIRGQYNEQFF
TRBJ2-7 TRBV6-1 CASSEVGTHYEQYF
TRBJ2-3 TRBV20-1 CSARSFGTDTQYF
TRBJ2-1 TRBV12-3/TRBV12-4 CASSAGLAGAQPYNEQFF
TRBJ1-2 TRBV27 CASSLSAVYGYTF
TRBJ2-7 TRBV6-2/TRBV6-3 CASTLRGENEQYF
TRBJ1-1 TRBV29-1 CSVQQGATEAFF
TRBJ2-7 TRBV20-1 CSPYSGSGLEQYF
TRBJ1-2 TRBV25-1 CASGLTGGRGYTF
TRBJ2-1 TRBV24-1 CATSVSGRAYNEQFF
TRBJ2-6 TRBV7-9 CASSWTQTGANVLTF
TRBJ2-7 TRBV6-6 CATWGGSYEQYF